This T cell receptor beta chain was sequenced for a study of CD8 T cells in ankylosing spondylitis. Study-wide findings and caveats: Those disease-linked clones were CD8+; they were also relatively rare in peripheral blood. Earlier studies detected some motif variants in reactive arthritis synovial fluid and blood. In ankylosing spondylitis patients, matched synovial fluid reportedly showed significant enrichment of disease-linked clones. Ankylosing spondylitis blood appeared to be characterized by a TCR beta motif of 7 to 9 highly homologous variants.

As to this clonotype: Its antigen is unknown.

V lost 4 bases, J lost 6 bases, and 9 bases lay in between. CDR3 size: 13 residues. Germline-derived CDR1 and CDR2 are LGHDT and YNNKEL (reference sequence). Quantitative 5'-RACE with molecular barcodes generated TCR beta libraries. Using its own MiXCR run on the 5' RACE reads, TCRdb lists one record per CDR3 protein. The repertoire includes about 540,000 distinct CDR3 sequences, about 13% of them detected once, and almost 7% sits in the top ten. The source is a male donor with ankylosing spondylitis. This chain joins TRBV3-1 and TRBJ2-2; D call uncertain. Sequencing was done on a sample of blood, either unsorted or a sorted T cell fraction (not recorded which). This CDR3 reads CASSLLGSGELFF. The CDR3 nucleotides are TGTGCCAGCAGCCTCTTGGGTTCCGGGGAGCTGTTTTTT.